This TCR beta chain appears in the sequencing data of a study of cytomegalovirus exposure and HLA in healthy donors. Germline V gene lookup returns CDR1 GTSNPN and CDR2 SVGIG (reference sequence). Trimming pared 2 bases from V and 4 bases from J, leaving 9 bases between. The CDR3 loop spans 14 amino acids. The PCR contained 60 Vbeta and 13 Jbeta primers. The protocol was immunoSEQ multiplex PCR, while the TCRdb copy is restricted to in-frame clones and leaves out a portion. The repertoire includes 65,000 to 90,000 clones, approximately 78% of them detected once, and roughly 2% sits in the top ten. The receptor comes from a man in his late teens or twenties in good health and CMV-seronegative. The specimen sequenced was PBMCs. The chain links TRBV30 to TRBJ2-6, with D tentatively TRBD1 (6 bases). CDR3 loop: CAWSPGAGANVLTF. In DNA form, the CDR3 reads TGTGCCTGGAGTCCAGGGGCCGGGGCCAACGTCCTGACTTTC.